Listed below are T cell receptor beta chains from one sample, sequenced in a study of shared clonotypes between healthy human individuals. TCRdb's copy holds only in-frame clones and misses some; the assay was immunoSEQ multiplex PCR. The sample records around 1.1 million clones, about 80% being singletons. Sequencing input: memory CD4+ T cells from PBMCs. The source is a man aged 18 to 30 in good health. Some clones in this sample may be carry-over from other donors' samples. Both conserved end residues are part of each CDR3. A D gene is named only where the DNA matches it firmly. A clone size is listed for some rows: how often the clone was seen (once, few, many), or a class if it is expanded.

v_gene	abundance	j_gene	d_gene	CDR3nt	CDR3aa
TRBV5-3	once	TRBJ2-6	NA	TGTGCCAGCAGCTCCAGCTCTGGGGCCAACGTCCTGACTTTC	CASSSSSGANVLTF
TRBV5-1	once	TRBJ2-2	TRBD2	TGCGCCAGCAGCTTGAGACTAGCGGACACCGGGGAGCTGTTTTTT	CASSLRLADTGELFF
TRBV18	NA	TRBJ1-5	NA	TGTGCCAGCTCACCAGAGGCCCTCAATCAGCCCCAGCATTTT	CASSPEALNQPQHF
TRBV5-1	NA	TRBJ2-3	NA	TGCGCCAGCAGCCTCTCGGGGGCTGGCACAGATACGCAGTATTTT	CASSLSGAGTDTQYF
TRBV21-1	NA	TRBJ2-7	NA	TGTGCCAGCCGACCCAAGAACAGGGGGCGTTGGGAGCAGTACTTC	CASRPKNRGRWEQYF
TRBV4-2	NA	TRBJ2-7	TRBD2	TGTGCCAGCAGCCCGGGACTAGCGGGACTCTACGAGCAGTACTTC	CASSPGLAGLYEQYF
TRBV5-1	NA	TRBJ2-3	TRBD2	TGCGCCAGCAGCGGACTAGGGAGTTTCGGGGGCACAGATACGCAGTATTTT	CASSGLGSFGGTDTQYF
TRBV7-9	NA	TRBJ1-1	NA	TGTGCCAGCAGCTTATGGGAAGAGGGTGAAGCTTTCTTT	CASSLWEEGEAFF
TRBV7-2	few	TRBJ2-2	NA	TGTGCCAGCAGCCCGACTAGGGACGGGGAGCTGTTTTTT	CASSPTRDGELFF
TRBV14	NA	TRBJ1-1	NA	TGTGCCAGCAGCCCCTCAGGGGCCGCTCGTCTTTACCTGAACACTGAAGCTTTCTTT	CASSPSGAARLYLNTEAFF
TRBV11-3	NA	TRBJ2-1	TRBD2	TGTGCCAGCAGCTTAGATCGGGGCGGGAGCTCCTACAATGAGCAGTTCTTC	CASSLDRGGSSYNEQFF
TRBV6-5	once	TRBJ2-2	NA	TGTGCCAGCAGTTACTCGAGGAGGAACACCGGGGAGCTGTTTTTT	CASSYSRRNTGELFF
TRBV7-9	NA	TRBJ2-7	NA	TGTGCCAGCAGCCTACCTCCGGGGGCGGGGAGCTCCTACGAGCAGTACTTC	CASSLPPGAGSSYEQYF
TRBV5-1	NA	TRBJ2-3	NA	TGCGCCAGCAGCGATAGAGCTAGCACAGATACGCAGTATTTT	CASSDRASTDTQYF
TRBV5-4	once	TRBJ2-7	NA	TGTGCCAGCAGCTTAACAGCATTCAACTACGAGCAGTACTTC	CASSLTAFNYEQYF
TRBV19	NA	TRBJ2-2	TRBD1	TGTGCCAGTACTCCGACAGGGGGCGCCCCCGGGGAGCTGTTTTTT	CASTPTGGAPGELFF
TRBV20-1	NA	TRBJ2-5	NA	TGCAGTGCTAGTTTAGCCGAGACCCAGTACTTC	CSASLAETQYF
TRBV30	few	TRBJ1-1	NA	TGTGCCTGGAGTTTAATGAACACTGAAGCTTTCTTT	CAWSLMNTEAFF
TRBV30	NA	TRBJ2-7	TRBD1	TGTGCCTGGAGCACCCGAGGGACAGCGAGTTACGAGCAGTACTTC	CAWSTRGTASYEQYF
TRBV7-2	NA	TRBJ2-7	TRBD1	TGTGCCAGCAGCTTAAGAGGGGGCGAAATCTACGAGCAGTACTTC	CASSLRGGEIYEQYF
TRBV27	once	TRBJ2-1	TRBD2	TGTGCCAGCAAACGGGGCAGGCTGACCCCGGGGGGAAACAATGAGCAGTTCTTC	CASKRGRLTPGGNNEQFF
TRBV29-1	NA	TRBJ2-1	TRBD2	TGCAGCGTCACCTTAGCGGGAGGGCTCGACAATGAGCAGTTCTTC	CSVTLAGGLDNEQFF
TRBV11-2	few	TRBJ2-1	NA	TGTGCCAGCAGCTTAGTTAGGGATGAGCAGTTCTTC	CASSLVRDEQFF
TRBV7-9	NA	TRBJ2-3	NA	TGTGCCAGCAGCTTAGTGGGTAGTGCGGATACGCAGTATTTT	CASSLVGSADTQYF
TRBV5-1	NA	TRBJ2-5	NA	TGCGCCAGCAGCTCCGATGAGGGTTCCCAAGAGACCCAGTACTTC	CASSSDEGSQETQYF
TRBV11-3	NA	TRBJ2-1	NA	TGTGCCAGCAGCTTAGGGCCGGGTCCAAATGAGCAGTTCTTC	CASSLGPGPNEQFF
TRBV7-2	many	TRBJ2-7	TRBD2	TGTGCCAGCAGCCCAGTCGGGAGCGGGACCTACGAGCAGTACTTC	CASSPVGSGTYEQYF
TRBV5-1	once	TRBJ2-5	NA	TGCGCCAGCAGCCCCCAGGCCCAAGAGACCCAGTACTTC	CASSPQAQETQYF
TRBV6-1	NA	TRBJ2-7	TRBD1	TGTGCCAGCAGTACACGGGACAGCTCCTACGAGCAGTACTTC	CASSTRDSSYEQYF
TRBV18	NA	TRBJ1-1	NA	TGTGCCAGCTCACAGACAGTGAACACTGAAGCTTTCTTT	CASSQTVNTEAFF
TRBV19	NA	TRBJ1-2	NA	TGTGCCAGAAGGGGGGAGGAGGGCTACACCTTC	CARRGEEGYTF
TRBV5-1	NA	TRBJ2-5	NA	TGCGCCAGCAGCATTCCAGGGGCCCAGCAAGAGACCCAGTACTTC	CASSIPGAQQETQYF
TRBV5-1	NA	TRBJ2-6	TRBD1	TGCGCCAGCTTCCCCACCGGGACAGGGGGCTCTGGGGCCAACGTCCTGACTTTC	CASFPTGTGGSGANVLTF
TRBV9	NA	TRBJ1-3	NA	TGTGCCAGCAGCGGCAGGGCAAGCTCTGGAAACACCATATATTTT	CASSGRASSGNTIYF
TRBV2	NA	TRBJ2-7	NA	TGTGCCAGCAGCGACACCGGACAGCCCTACGAGCAGTACTTC	CASSDTGQPYEQYF
TRBV29-1	few	TRBJ1-1	NA	TGCAGCGTGCTCGTGAGGGAGAACACTGAAGCTTTCTTT	CSVLVRENTEAFF
TRBV28	NA	TRBJ1-5	NA	TGTGCCAGCAGTGCGGGGCTAAAGCCCCAGCATTTT	CASSAGLKPQHF
TRBV14	NA	TRBJ2-3	NA	TGTGCCAGCAGCCCCCTGCAGAAGGATACGCAGTATTTT	CASSPLQKDTQYF
TRBV5-1	NA	TRBJ1-1	NA	TGCGCCAGCACTGGAGGGAGCCTGAACACTGAAGCTTTCTTT	CASTGGSLNTEAFF
TRBV5-1	NA	TRBJ2-5	TRBD1	TGCGCCAGCAGTCGGGGACAGGGTCGATTTGAGACCCAGTACTTC	CASSRGQGRFETQYF
TRBV6-1	NA	TRBJ2-5	TRBD2	TGTGCCAGCAGTGAACGAGGACTAGCGCGGGGGACCCAGTACTTC	CASSERGLARGTQYF
TRBV11-2	NA	TRBJ1-2	NA	TGTGCCAGCAGCTTAGTCCAGGGTAGAGATGGCTACACCTTC	CASSLVQGRDGYTF
TRBV10-3	NA	TRBJ1-1	NA	TGTGCCATCAGTGCGGACTCTGAAGCTTTCTTT	CAISADSEAFF
TRBV2	NA	TRBJ2-3	NA	TGTGCCAGCAGGGAATACCAGGATACGCAGTATTTT	CASREYQDTQYF
TRBV6-6	NA	TRBJ1-2	NA	TGTGCCAGCAGTTACTCCGCAGGGAACTATGGCTACACCTTC	CASSYSAGNYGYTF